This paragraph covers one TCR beta chain sequence. The CDR3 totals 14 residues. Per the germline V gene, CDR1 is MGHRA and CDR2 is YSYEKL. Trimming took 5 bases from V and 4 from J, leaving 15 bases between them. This entry belongs to a study of human T cells and chemical hapten exposure. About the research overall: Researchers reported sensitizing an approximately 2 cm by approximately 2 cm upper inner arm skin site with 2% DPC.

Indicated time point: patch test 1, 2 weeks after DPC sensitization. The treatment: therapeutic diphenylcyclopropenone sensitization with weekly scalp DPC. From the RACE reads, TCRdb called clonotypes with MiXCR, one entry per CDR3 protein. Here the sample spans approximately 350,000 distinct CDR3 sequences, around 7% being singletons. The starting material was whole blood, obtained in connection with sensitization to the hapten diphenylcyclopropenone (DPC). The receptor's source is a woman aged 18-29 years with alopecia areata. Some clones in this sample may be carry-over from other donors' samples. This chain links TRBV4-1 with TRBJ2-7; D might be TRBD1 (5 bases). The CDR3 spells CASSYLQAGYEQYF. Written as DNA, the CDR3 is TGCGCCAGCAGCTACCTCCAAGCAGGGTACGAGCAGTACTTC.